A single sample gave rise to the 8 T cell receptor beta chains below, sequenced in a study of identical twins (dated by TCRdb to 2015 to 2016). Preparation of the library involved 5' RACE. The sequencing machine was an Illumina HiSeq 2000. Through fastp at Q25 and MiXCR, TCRdb rebuilt clones from the public reads, retaining in-frame beta chains. Each entry is one CDR3 protein sequence, shown with its most common DNA and genes. The sample yields hundreds of thousands of distinct CDR3 sequences; about 7.1% were counted once. The ten largest clones capture roughly 1.6% of the sample. The same sample was also used in a study of yellow fever vaccine responses in identical twins.

Sequenced sample: PBMCs. Every receptor here comes from a woman aged 18 to 35 in good health.

This clonotype was counted a few times. V is TRBV12-3 or TRBV12-4 and J is TRBJ2-7; D is uncertain. Trimming removed 6 bases from V and 4 bases from J, with 22 bases in between. The CDR3 length is 16 residues. The CDR3 loop is CASSPFYGPLPYEQYF. Written as DNA, the CDR3 is TGTGCCAGCAGCCCGTTCTACGGGCCCCTACCATACGAGCAGTACTTC.

The CDR3 is CASSRGQVYEQYF. CDR3 bases: TGTGCCAGCAGCCGTGGACAGGTCTACGAGCAGTACTTC. This rearrangement joins TRBV2 to TRBJ2-7; 7 bases agree with TRBD1. The CDR3 has 13 residues. In germline, CDR1 is SNHLY, CDR2 FYNNEI. V shed 6 bases and J 3 bases; nucleotides not matched to a gene: 5.

The V and J genes are TRBV20-1 and TRBJ1-4, with a weak D call TRBD1 (5 bases). Germline V gene sequence: CDR1 DFQATT, CDR2 SNEGSKA (reference sequence). Trimming took off 8 bases at V and 4 bases at J, with 11 bases between the two ends. This CDR3 is 12 amino acids long. This chain's CDR3 is CSPGGVNEKLFF. Written as DNA, the CDR3 is TGCAGTCCGGGGGGGGTTAATGAAAAACTGTTTTTT.

Ten or more counts support this clonotype. The CDR3 is CASSFLAGGKTNEQFF. The CDR3 DNA follows: TGTGCCAGCAGCTTTTTAGCGGGGGGGAAGACCAATGAGCAGTTCTTC. This chain joins TRBV5-6 and TRBJ2-1, with TRBD2 identical over 11 bases. Germline V gene lookup returns CDR1 SGHDT and CDR2 YYEEEE. The CDR3 runs to 16 residues. With 2 bases clipped from V and 6 bases from J, the junction kept 7 bases outside the gene matches.

This clonotype has ten or more counts. The chain recombines TRBV28 with TRBJ1-5; D may be TRBD1 (6 bases). This CDR3 comprises 17 residues. V gave up 4 bases and J gave up 0 bases, with 16 bases separating them. Germline CDR1 and CDR2: MDHEN and SYDVKM. CDR3: CASSWGRGTHSNQPQHF. The CDR3 bases are TGTGCCAGCAGTTGGGGGCGGGGGACTCATAGCAATCAGCCCCAGCATTTT.

This clonotype was recorded at least ten times. CDR3 residues: CASSFHEVSGRRGLGNQPQHF. CDR3 in DNA: TGTGCCAGCAGTTTTCATGAAGTATCCGGTCGCAGGGGGCTAGGGAATCAGCCCCAGCATTTT. The chain uses TRBV28 and TRBJ1-5, with 8 nucleotides matching TRBD1. Germline assignment: CDR1 MDHEN and CDR2 SYDVKM. This CDR3 comprises 21 residues. V trimming: 3 bases; J trimming: 4 bases; junction bases outside the gene matches: 23.

Comment on this clonotype: At one end the junction does not follow the germline gene, possibly because of a read error. The chain links TRBV20-1 to TRBJ2-7, with TRBD2 matching 8 bases. Germline V CDR1 and CDR2: DFQATT, SNEGSKA (reference sequence). This CDR3 is built from 17 residues. CDR3 bases: TGCTGTGCTAGAGATGGGGGTTTACTAGCGGCCTCGGGAGAGCAGTACTTC. Translated, it gives CCARDGGLLAASGEQYF.

V usage is TRBV5-1 and J usage is TRBJ1-2, with 7 bases lining up with TRBD1. Germline assignment: CDR1 SGHRS and CDR2 YFSETQ. V was pared by 4 bases and J by 2 bases, with 8 bases of the junction left unmatched. The length of the CDR3 is 15 residues. CDR3 in DNA: TGCGCCAGCAGCCACCCTACGACAGGGAACTATGGCTACACCTTC. Protein product: CASSHPTTGNYGYTF.